Following are 15 T cell receptor beta chains from one sample sequenced in a study of cytomegalovirus exposure and HLA in healthy donors (dated by TCRdb to 2017 to 2019). Library generation was performed with the immunoSEQ multiplex PCR assay. A mixture of 60 forward primers for TCR Vbeta segments and 13 reverse primers for TCR Jbeta segments was used in the multiplex PCR. What TCRdb holds here is the immuneACCESS table cut down to in-frame rearrangements. Part of the clones is not present; checked against another copy, under half of the missing clones reflect an unresolved V gene, and the others are unexplained. The sample table holds 97,000 or so clones, of which roughly 80% were seen once. In total, the top ten clones hold 9.6% of the sample. Sample: PBMCs. The source of these receptors is a male donor in good health and CMV-seropositive.

The chain is built from TRBV29-1 and TRBJ2-7; D is undetermined. The ends were cut back, 0 bases at V and 6 bases at J, with 12 bases in the middle. Per germline, CDR1 SQVTM and CDR2 ANQGSEA. The CDR3 length is 13 residues. Here the CDR3 reads CSVEDRGDSEQYF. The CDR3 DNA is TGCAGCGTTGAAGATCGCGGTGATTCCGAGCAGTACTTC.

The chain links TRBV11-2 to TRBJ2-7, with 10 bases fitting TRBD2. In germline, CDR1 is SGHAT, CDR2 FQNNGV. The CDR3 is made up of 15 amino acids. Trimming cost V 0 bases and J 2 bases; bases outside gene matches: 1. The CDR3 sequence: CASSLESGRAYEQYF. The CDR3 DNA follows: TGTGCCAGCAGCTTAGAGAGCGGGAGGGCCTACGAGCAGTACTTC.

The J gene is TRBJ1-4, the V gene TRBV28; 11 bases are shared with TRBD1. The CDR3 covers 15 residues. With V trimmed by 6 bases and J by 7 bases, 7 bases remained unmatched. The germline gives CDR1 MDHEN, CDR2 SYDVKM. CDR3 residues: CASRGQGVVSEKLFF. The CDR3 coding sequence is TGTGCCAGCAGGGGACAGGGGGTGGTTAGTGAAAAACTGTTTTTT. Together with reference TRBV28 and TRBJ1-4, the CDR3 gives the full variable domain: DVKVTQSSRYLVKRTGEKVFLECVQDMDHENMFWYRQDPGLGLRLIYFSYDVKMKEKGDIPEGYSVSREKKERFSLILESASTNQTSMYLCASRGQGVVSEKLFFGSGTQLSVL.

The chain recombines TRBV5-4 with TRBJ2-2; maybe TRBD1 (6 bases). The V end was cut by 4 bases, the J end by 1 base, with 14 bases between. Per the germline V gene, CDR1 is SGHNT and CDR2 is YYREEE (reference sequence). The CDR3 runs to 16 residues. CDR3 in amino acids: CASSHDLGGNTGELFF. The CDR3 nucleotides read TGTGCCAGCAGCCACGACTTAGGGGGGAACACCGGGGAGCTGTTTTTT.

The genes are TRBV11-3 and TRBJ2-1; 14 nucleotides agree with TRBD2. Germline values: CDR1 SGHNT, CDR2 YENEEA. V shed 0 bases, J shed 8 bases, and the junction held 9 bases outside the gene matches. The CDR3 runs to 18 residues. CDR3 DNA: TGTGCCAGCAGCTTAGAACAGGGTGGGACTAGCGGGAGTTATGAGCAGTTCTTC. It yields the protein CASSLEQGGTSGSYEQFF.

The rearrangement links TRBV27 to TRBJ2-1, with D possibly matching TRBD1 (5 bases). Germline CDR1 and CDR2: MNHEY and SMNVEV (reference sequence). The CDR3 length is 13 residues. Deletions cut 5 bases from V and 2 bases from J, with 7 bases between. The CDR3 DNA reads as TGTGCCAGCAGTAGGACAACCTACAATGAGCAGTTCTTC. It encodes CASSRTTYNEQFF.

This chain connects TRBV5-4 to TRBJ2-7, with 12 bases fitting TRBD1. This CDR3 comprises 18 residues. Trimming at V came to 0 bases and at J to 2 bases, leaving 9 bases not matched to a gene. The germline V gene encodes CDR1 SGHNT and CDR2 YYREEE (reference sequence). DNA of the CDR3: TGTGCCAGCAGCTTGGGCGGGACAGGGGGCCCGGGCCCCTACGAGCAGTACTTC. Its protein is CASSLGGTGGPGPYEQYF.

The V gene is TRBV7-3, the J gene TRBJ2-1; 7 bases are a match to TRBD2. The V and J ends lost 5 bases and 5 bases, in that order; junction bases with no gene match: 3. Germline V gives CDR1 SGHTA, CDR2 FQGTGA. CDR3 length equals 13 residues. CDR3 in DNA: TGTGCCAGCAGCCTTCTAGCGGACAATGAGCAGTTCTTC. As protein: CASSLLADNEQFF.

This chain uses TRBV14 with TRBJ2-5, with TRBD1 identical over 9 bases. With V trimmed by 4 bases and J by 3 bases, 0 bases remained unmatched. Germline V gives CDR1 SGHDN, CDR2 FVKESK. The CDR3 extends over 13 amino acids. The CDR3 sequence is CASSRDREETQYF. DNA for the CDR3: TGTGCCAGCAGCCGGGACAGGGAAGAGACCCAGTACTTC.

The chain uses TRBV30 and TRBJ2-1; D not certain. The CDR3 totals 13 residues. Trimming removed 0 bases at V and 8 bases at J, with 11 bases between. Germline values: CDR1 GTSNPN, CDR2 SVGIG (reference sequence). The CDR3 protein is CAWSVRNVDEQFF. DNA for the CDR3: TGTGCCTGGAGTGTCAGGAACGTAGATGAGCAGTTCTTC.

Note on this clone: Other nucleotide sequences from this sample produce the same CDR3. V usage is TRBV7-2 and J usage is TRBJ2-1; perhaps TRBD1 as D (6 bases). Trimming removed 1 base from V and 5 bases from J, with 9 bases in between. CDR3 length: 14 amino acids. Germline CDR1 reads SGHTA; CDR2 reads FQGNSA. In nucleotides, the CDR3 is TGTGCCAGCAGCTTAGAGGGACACAACAATGAGCAGTTCTTC. It is translated as CASSLEGHNNEQFF. Full variable domain (remainder filled in from reference TRBV7-2 and TRBJ2-1): GAGVSQSPSNKVTEKGKDVELRCDPISGHTALYWYRQSLGQGLEFLIYFQGNSAPDKSGLPSDRFSAERTGGSVSTLTIQRTQQEDSAVYLCASSLEGHNNEQFFGPGTRLTVL.

The V gene is TRBV19, the J gene TRBJ2-3; D is possibly TRBD1 (6 bases). CDR1 is LNHDA, CDR2 SQIVND, per germline (reference sequence). With 0 bases removed from V and 0 bases from J, the gap between germline ends came to 13 bases. This CDR3 comprises 17 residues. The CDR3 region has the DNA TGTGCCAGTAGTATAGACGGAACAGGGTTAAGCACAGATACGCAGTATTTT. Translating it yields CASSIDGTGLSTDTQYF.

V gene TRBV18 combines with J gene TRBJ2-1; perhaps TRBD1 as D (6 bases). The germline V gene has CDR1 KGHSH and CDR2 LQKENI. The CDR3 is made up of 15 amino acids. Trimming took off 3 bases at V and 8 bases at J, with 17 bases between the two ends. CDR3 in DNA: TGTGCCAGCTCACCGGGGCAGGGGATTAGATATGAGCAGTTCTTC. Protein: CASSPGQGIRYEQFF.

The chain carries TRBV2 and TRBJ2-3; TRBD2 matches at 15 bases. The CDR3 has 16 amino acids. Germline lookup yields CDR1 SNHLY and CDR2 FYNNEI. After removal of 5 bases from V and 3 bases from J, the junction contained 3 bases not matched to a gene. CDR3 bases: TGTGCCAGCAGTCGGACTAGCGGGAGGGCTACAGATACGCAGTATTTT. It yields the protein CASSRTSGRATDTQYF.

The J gene is TRBJ2-1, the V gene TRBV4-3; a possible D gene is TRBD1 (5 bases). Germline V lookup: CDR1 LGHNA, CDR2 YSLEER. The CDR3 runs to 15 residues. V gave up 4 bases and J gave up 7 bases, with 17 bases separating them. The CDR3 bases are TGCGCCAGCAGCCTCAGTGGTGGGGCCTCAAATGAGCAGTTCTTC. Its translation: CASSLSGGASNEQFF.